What follows describes a single TCR beta chain. Its target antigen remains unknown. It has no much larger one-base neighbor in the sample; base qualities were not kept. Interpreted using the paper, the treatment or condition label stands for: live attenuated yellow fever vaccine strain. At every blood-draw timepoint, two biological replicates of bulk PBMCs were collected. A standard Ficoll-Paque protocol was used to isolate PBMCs from peripheral blood. TriZol was used to extract RNA from bulk PBMCs, CD4 and CD8 fractions, and dextramer-positive and dextramer-negative fractions. TCR cDNA was made using 5'RACE template switching, a step that added a universal primer site and unique molecular identifiers. Priming for cDNA synthesis came from both the TCR alpha and TCR beta constant segments. Libraries were amplified in two PCR steps, with sample barcodes and sequencing adapters added in the second step. Sequencing of libraries was performed on Illumina HiSeq 2500 (2x100 bp) or NovaSeq (2x150 bp). Per the original workflow: MIGEC handled demultiplexing of reads and collapsing into UMI consensus sequences, while MiXCR performed V(D)J alignment. Vaccine-responding clonotypes were defined with edgeR using replicate PBMC samples, requiring FDR below 0.01 and a log2 fold change above 5 up to day 15. Bulk clonotypes were assigned CD4 or CD8 identity according to which sequenced CD4 or CD8 repertoire held them at higher abundance. Through fastp at Q25 and MiXCR, TCRdb rebuilt clones from the public reads, retaining in-frame beta chains. Here each entry gathers all rows of one CDR3 protein and keeps the most common genes and DNA. TCRdb's processing, not the authors' own work, is the source of the V and J calls. Recorded for this sample are 550,000 to 750,000 distinct CDR3 sequences; 13% of them occurred a single time. The top ten constitute over 12% of the sample.

This entry belongs to a study of T cells after yellow fever vaccination (dated by TCRdb to about 2019). About the study as a whole: The SMART-Seq v4 Ultra Low Input RNA kit was used to prepare libraries from fractions with low cell numbers. Bulk TCR alpha and beta repertoires were sequenced longitudinally to track T-cell clones before and after primary and booster YFV17D yellow fever vaccination. Two healthy male donors made up the cohort, one aged 18 to 29 years and the other aged 30 to 39 years. Blood was collected at multiple timepoints before and after primary and secondary immunization, and bulk PBMC replicates and cell subsets were isolated. Study-wide findings and limitations: Because the study included only a couple of donors, the extent to which the findings can be generalized is limited. Compared with the primary T-cell response, the secondary T-cell response was faster but weaker, reaching its peak on day 5 rather than on day 15. After the booster, most clones that had expanded after primary vaccination were detected again (nearly 98% of CD4 and 88% of CD8), suggesting broad maintenance of memory. FACS-sorted repertoires could contain abundant contaminating clonotypes from the bulk population, so computational filtering was required. A small share of clonotypes was detected in both CD4 and CD8 compartments, with the overlap likely arising from convergent recombination.

V is cut by 0 bases and J by 4 bases, and the space between the germline ends is 3 bases. From a lookup of the germline V gene, CDR1 and CDR2 are SNHLY and FYNNEI. The CDR3 measures 13 amino acids from cysteine to phenylalanine. The retained sequence is limited to the CDR3, 39 bases, with the frame set at the first base. The receptor chain draws on TRBV2 and TRBJ2-2, with no D gene named confidently. The sequencing used PBMCs, collected on the day of the yellow fever booster vaccination. This receptor was taken from a young man who received the YFV17D yellow fever vaccine. Read as DNA, the sequence is TGTGCCAGCAGTGAAGCGGGCACCGGGGAGCTGTTTTTT. The resulting protein is CASSEAGTGELFF.